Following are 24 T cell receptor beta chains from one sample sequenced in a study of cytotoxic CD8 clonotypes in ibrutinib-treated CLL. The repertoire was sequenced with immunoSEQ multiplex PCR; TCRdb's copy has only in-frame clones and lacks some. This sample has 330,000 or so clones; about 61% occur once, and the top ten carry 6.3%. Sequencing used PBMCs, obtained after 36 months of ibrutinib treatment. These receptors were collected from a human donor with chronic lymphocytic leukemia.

DNA for the CDR3: TGTGCCAGCAGCCCCGACTTTCGAGGCTACACCTTC. It specifies CASSPDFRGYTF. The J gene is TRBJ1-2, the V gene TRBV6-6; D not certain. With 6 bases removed from V and 8 bases from J, the gap between germline ends came to 13 bases. The CDR3 has 12 residues. Germline V gene lookup returns CDR1 MNHNY and CDR2 SVGAGI (reference sequence).

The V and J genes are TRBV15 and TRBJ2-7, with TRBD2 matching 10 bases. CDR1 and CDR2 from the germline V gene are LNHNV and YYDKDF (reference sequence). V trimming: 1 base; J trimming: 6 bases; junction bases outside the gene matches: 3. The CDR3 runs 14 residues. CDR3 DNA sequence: TGTGCCACCAGCAGAGTTCTAGCGGGAGTCGAGCAGTACTTC. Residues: CATSRVLAGVEQYF.

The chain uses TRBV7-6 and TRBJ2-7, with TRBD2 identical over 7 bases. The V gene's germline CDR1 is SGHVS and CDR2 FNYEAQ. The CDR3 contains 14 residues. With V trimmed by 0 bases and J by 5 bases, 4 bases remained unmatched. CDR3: CASSLAGRANEQYF. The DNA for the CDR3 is TGTGCCAGCAGCTTAGCGGGGAGGGCCAACGAGCAGTACTTC.

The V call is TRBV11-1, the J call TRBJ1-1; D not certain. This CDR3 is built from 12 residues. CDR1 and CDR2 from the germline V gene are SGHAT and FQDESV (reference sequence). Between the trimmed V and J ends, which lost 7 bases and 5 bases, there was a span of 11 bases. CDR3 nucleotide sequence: TGTGCCAGCAACTTGGGAGGGACTGAAGCTTTCTTT. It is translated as CASNLGGTEAFF.

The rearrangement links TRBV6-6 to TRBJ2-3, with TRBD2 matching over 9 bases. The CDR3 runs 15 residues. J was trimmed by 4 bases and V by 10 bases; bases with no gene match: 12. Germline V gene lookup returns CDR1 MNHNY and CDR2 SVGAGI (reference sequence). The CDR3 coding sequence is TGTGCCACTTCCAACCTGGCGGGGGGGCCAGATACGCAGTATTTT. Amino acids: CATSNLAGGPDTQYF.

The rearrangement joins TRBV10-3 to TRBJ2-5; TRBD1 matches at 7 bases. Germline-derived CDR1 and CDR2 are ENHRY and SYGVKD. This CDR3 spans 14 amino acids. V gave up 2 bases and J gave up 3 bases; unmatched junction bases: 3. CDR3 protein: CAISEQGVEETQYF. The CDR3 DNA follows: TGTGCCATCAGTGAGCAGGGGGTTGAAGAGACCCAGTACTTC.

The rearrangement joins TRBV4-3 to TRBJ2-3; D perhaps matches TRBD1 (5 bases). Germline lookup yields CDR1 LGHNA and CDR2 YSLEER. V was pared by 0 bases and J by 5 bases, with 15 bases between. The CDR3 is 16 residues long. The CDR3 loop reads CASSQDGQGHRDTQYF. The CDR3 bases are TGCGCCAGCAGCCAAGATGGGCAGGGCCACAGAGATACGCAGTATTTT.

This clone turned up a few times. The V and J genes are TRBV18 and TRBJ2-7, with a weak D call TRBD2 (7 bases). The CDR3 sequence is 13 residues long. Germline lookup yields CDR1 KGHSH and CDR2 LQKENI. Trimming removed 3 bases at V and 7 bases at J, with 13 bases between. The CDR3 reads CASSPAGAGEQYF. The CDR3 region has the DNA TGTGCCAGCTCACCGGCGGGGGCTGGGGAGCAGTACTTC.

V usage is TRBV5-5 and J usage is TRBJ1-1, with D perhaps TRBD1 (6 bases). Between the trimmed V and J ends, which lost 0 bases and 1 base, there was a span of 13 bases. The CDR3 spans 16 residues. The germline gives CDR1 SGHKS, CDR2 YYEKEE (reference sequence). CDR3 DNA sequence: TGTGCCAGCAGCTTGGGACCTACAGGGAAGAACACTGAAGCTTTCTTT. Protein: CASSLGPTGKNTEAFF. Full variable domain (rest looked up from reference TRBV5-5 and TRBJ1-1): DAGVTQSPTHLIKTRGQQVTLRCSPISGHKSVSWYQQVLGQGPQFIFQYYEKEERGRGNFPDRFSARQFPNYSSELNVNALLLGDSALYLCASSLGPTGKNTEAFFGQGTRLTVV.

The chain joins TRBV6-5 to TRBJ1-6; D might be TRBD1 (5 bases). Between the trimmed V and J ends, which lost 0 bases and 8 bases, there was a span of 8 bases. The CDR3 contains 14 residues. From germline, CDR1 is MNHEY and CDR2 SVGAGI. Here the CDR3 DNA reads TGTGCCAGCAGTTACTCTAGGGACTATTCACCCCTCCACTTT. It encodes CASSYSRDYSPLHF.

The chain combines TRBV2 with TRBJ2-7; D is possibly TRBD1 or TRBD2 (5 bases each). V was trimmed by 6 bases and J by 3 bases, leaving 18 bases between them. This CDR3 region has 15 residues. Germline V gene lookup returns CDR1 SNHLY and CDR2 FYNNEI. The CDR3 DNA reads TGTGCCAGCAGAGTCGGGGCAGGGCTAGACTACGAGCAGTACTTC. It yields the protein CASRVGAGLDYEQYF.

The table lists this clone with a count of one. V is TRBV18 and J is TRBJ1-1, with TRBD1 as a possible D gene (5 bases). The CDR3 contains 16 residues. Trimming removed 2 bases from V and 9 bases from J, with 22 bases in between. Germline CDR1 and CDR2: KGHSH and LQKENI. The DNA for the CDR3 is TGTGCCAGCTCACCATTAACAGGCAATCCCTCCTCTCAAGCTTTCTTT. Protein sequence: CASSPLTGNPSSQAFF.

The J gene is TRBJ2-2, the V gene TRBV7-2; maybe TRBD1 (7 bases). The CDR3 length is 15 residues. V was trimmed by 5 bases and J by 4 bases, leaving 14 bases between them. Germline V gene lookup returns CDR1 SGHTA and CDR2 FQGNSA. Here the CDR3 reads CASSQNRGGTGELFF. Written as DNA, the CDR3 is TGTGCCAGCAGCCAGAACAGGGGAGGCACCGGGGAGCTGTTTTTT. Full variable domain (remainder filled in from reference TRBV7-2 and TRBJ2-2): GAGVSQSPSNKVTEKGKDVELRCDPISGHTALYWYRQSLGQGLEFLIYFQGNSAPDKSGLPSDRFSAERTGGSVSTLTIQRTQQEDSAVYLCASSQNRGGTGELFFGEGSRLTVL.

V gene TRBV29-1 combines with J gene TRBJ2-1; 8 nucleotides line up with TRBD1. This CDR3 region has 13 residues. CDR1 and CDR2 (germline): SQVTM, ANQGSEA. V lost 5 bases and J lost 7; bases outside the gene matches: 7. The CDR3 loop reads CSVSDRDWNEQFF. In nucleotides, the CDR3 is TGCAGCGTTTCGGACAGGGATTGGAATGAGCAGTTCTTC.

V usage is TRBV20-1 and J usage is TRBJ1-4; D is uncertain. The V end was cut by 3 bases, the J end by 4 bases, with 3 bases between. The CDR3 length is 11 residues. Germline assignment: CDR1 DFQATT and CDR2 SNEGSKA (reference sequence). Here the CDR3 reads CSASVNEKLFF. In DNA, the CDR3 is TGCAGTGCTAGCGTTAATGAAAAACTGTTTTTT.

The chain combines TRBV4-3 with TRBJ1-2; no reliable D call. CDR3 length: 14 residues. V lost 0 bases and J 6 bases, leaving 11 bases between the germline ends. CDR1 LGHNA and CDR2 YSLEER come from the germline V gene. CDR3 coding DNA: TGCGCCAGCAGCCAAGATTTCGGGAGAAATGGCTACACCTTC. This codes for CASSQDFGRNGYTF.

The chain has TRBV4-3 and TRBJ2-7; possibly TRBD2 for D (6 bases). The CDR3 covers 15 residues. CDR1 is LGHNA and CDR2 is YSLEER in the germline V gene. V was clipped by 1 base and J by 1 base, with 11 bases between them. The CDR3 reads CASSQVSGASYEQYF. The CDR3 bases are TGCGCCAGCAGCCAAGTTTCGGGAGCTTCCTACGAGCAGTACTTC.

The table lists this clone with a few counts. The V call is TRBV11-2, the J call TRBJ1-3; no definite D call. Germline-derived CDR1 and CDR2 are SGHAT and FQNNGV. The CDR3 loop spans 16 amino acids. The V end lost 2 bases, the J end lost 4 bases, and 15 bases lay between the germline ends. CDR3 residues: CASSLYEGTQGNTIYF. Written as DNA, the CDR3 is TGTGCCAGCAGCTTATATGAGGGAACGCAAGGAAACACCATATATTTT.

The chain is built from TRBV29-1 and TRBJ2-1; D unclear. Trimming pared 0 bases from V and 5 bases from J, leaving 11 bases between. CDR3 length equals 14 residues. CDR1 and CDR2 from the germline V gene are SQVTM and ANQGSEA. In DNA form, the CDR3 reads TGCAGCGTTGAAGATCGAGTCCCGAACAATGAGCAGTTCTTC. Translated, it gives CSVEDRVPNNEQFF.

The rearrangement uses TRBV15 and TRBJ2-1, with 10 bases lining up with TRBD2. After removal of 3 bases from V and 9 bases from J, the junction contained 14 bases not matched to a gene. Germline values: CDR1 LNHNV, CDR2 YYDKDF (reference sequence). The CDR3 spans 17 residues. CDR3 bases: TGTGCCACCAGCAGCAGTCTCAGCGGGAGGGCCCGTAGTGAGCAGTTCTTC. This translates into CATSSSLSGRARSEQFF.

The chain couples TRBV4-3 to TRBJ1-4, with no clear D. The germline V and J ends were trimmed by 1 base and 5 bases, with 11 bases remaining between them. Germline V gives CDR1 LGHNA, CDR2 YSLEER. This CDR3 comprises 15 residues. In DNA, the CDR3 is TGCGCCAGCAGCCAAGGTGACACGAACAATGAAAAACTGTTTTTT. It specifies CASSQGDTNNEKLFF.

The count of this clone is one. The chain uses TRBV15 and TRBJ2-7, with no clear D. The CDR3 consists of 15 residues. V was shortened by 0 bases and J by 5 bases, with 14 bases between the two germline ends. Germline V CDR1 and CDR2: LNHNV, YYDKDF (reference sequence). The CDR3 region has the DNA TGTGCCACCAGCAGAGACTCTGATCGACTCGACGAGCAGTACTTC. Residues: CATSRDSDRLDEQYF.

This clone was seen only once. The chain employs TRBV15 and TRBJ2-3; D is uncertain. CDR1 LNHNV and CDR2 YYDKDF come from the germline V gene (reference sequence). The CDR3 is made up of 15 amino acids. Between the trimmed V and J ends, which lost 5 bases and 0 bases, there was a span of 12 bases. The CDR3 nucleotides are TGTGCCACCAGCGATTGGTTACCGAGCACAGATACGCAGTATTTT. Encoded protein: CATSDWLPSTDTQYF.

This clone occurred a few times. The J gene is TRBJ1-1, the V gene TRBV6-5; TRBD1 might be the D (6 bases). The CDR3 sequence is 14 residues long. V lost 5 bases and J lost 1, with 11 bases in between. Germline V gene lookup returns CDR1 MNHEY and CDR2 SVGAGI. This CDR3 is CASSPGHKNTEAFF. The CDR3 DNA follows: TGTGCCAGCAGTCCGGGACACAAGAACACTGAAGCTTTCTTT.